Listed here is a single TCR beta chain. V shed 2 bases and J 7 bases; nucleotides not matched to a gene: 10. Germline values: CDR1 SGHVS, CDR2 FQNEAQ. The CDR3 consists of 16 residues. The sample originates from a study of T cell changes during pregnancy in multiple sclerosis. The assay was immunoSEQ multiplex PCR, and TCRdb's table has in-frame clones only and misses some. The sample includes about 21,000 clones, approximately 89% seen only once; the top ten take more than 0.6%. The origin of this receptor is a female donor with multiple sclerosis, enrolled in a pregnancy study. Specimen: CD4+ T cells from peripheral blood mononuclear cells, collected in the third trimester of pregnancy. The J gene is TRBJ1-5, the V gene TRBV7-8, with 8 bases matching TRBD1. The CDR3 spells CASSLRDPRDRQPQHF. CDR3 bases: TGTGCCAGCAGCTTACGGGACCCCAGGGACAGGCAGCCCCAGCATTTT.